The present TCR beta chain was sequenced within a study of blood T cell repertoires in COVID-19. Study overall: Both acute and convalescent COVID-19 samples were obtained from the United States, Italy and Spain. Nucleic acid was either cDNA or gDNA, and it came from T cells, B-cell-depleted T cells, or PBMCs.

The repertoire was sequenced with immunoSEQ multiplex PCR; TCRdb's copy has only in-frame clones and lacks some. The sample holds about 140,000 clones, 86% seen once. The germline V gene encodes CDR1 LNHDA and CDR2 SQIVND (reference sequence). V was shortened by 0 bases and J by 4 bases, with 4 bases between the two germline ends. This CDR3 is built from 13 residues. The sequenced sample was peripheral blood. The rearrangement uses TRBV19 and TRBJ1-3; D ambiguous. This clonotype originated in a woman in her fifties or sixties with acute or convalescent COVID-19. The chain's CDR3 is CASSIDLGNTIYF. The CDR3 region has the DNA TGTGCCAGTAGTATAGATCTGGGAAACACCATATATTTT.